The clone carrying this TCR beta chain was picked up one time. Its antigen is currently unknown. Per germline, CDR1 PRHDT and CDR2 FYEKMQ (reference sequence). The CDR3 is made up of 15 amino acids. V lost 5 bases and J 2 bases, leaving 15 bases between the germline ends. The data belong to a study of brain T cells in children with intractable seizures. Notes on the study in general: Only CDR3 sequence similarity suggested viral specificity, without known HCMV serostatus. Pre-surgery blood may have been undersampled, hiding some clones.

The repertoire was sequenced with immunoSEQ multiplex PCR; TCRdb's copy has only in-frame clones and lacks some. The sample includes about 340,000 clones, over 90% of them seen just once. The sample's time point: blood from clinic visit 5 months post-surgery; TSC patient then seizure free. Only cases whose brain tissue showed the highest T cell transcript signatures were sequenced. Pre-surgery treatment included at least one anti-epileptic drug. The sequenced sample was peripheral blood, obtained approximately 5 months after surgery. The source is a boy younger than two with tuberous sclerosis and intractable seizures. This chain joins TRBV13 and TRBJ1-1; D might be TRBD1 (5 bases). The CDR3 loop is CASSVEGYFNTEAFF. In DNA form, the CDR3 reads TGTGCCAGCAGCGTAGAGGGGTATTTTAACACTGAAGCTTTCTTT.